This T cell receptor beta chain came from a study of blood T cell repertoires in COVID-19. Study context: Nucleic acid was either cDNA or gDNA, and it came from T cells, B-cell-depleted T cells, or PBMCs.

In this sample, this clone turned up once. This CDR3 region has 14 residues. The V gene's germline CDR1 is ENHRY and CDR2 SYGVKD. The trim removed 7 bases at V and 6 bases at J, leaving 10 bases unmatched. Only in-frame clones appear in the TCRdb table, and some are missing; sequencing was by immunoSEQ multiplex PCR. The sample comprises 75,000 to 90,000 clones, about 87% of which are singletons, and approximately 10% rests with the top ten. Sequences were obtained from peripheral blood. This sequence originates from an elderly man with acute or convalescent COVID-19. The chain recombines TRBV10-3 with TRBJ1-1; the match to TRBD1 covers 8 bases. The CDR3 loop reads CAITDRGEIAEAFF. In DNA form, the CDR3 reads TGTGCCATCACAGACAGGGGTGAGATAGCTGAAGCTTTCTTT.